Sequencing of this T cell receptor beta chain was carried out in a study of healthy donors' naive CD4 and CD8 T cells. This clonotype was counted a few times. The antigen is undetermined. General study points: Chains were not paired, since alpha and beta were sequenced in bulk. Negatively charged CDR3s marked CD8+ lineage; positively charged CDR3s marked CD4+ lineage.

CD4+CD8-CD45RO-CD45RA+ cells were naive CD4+; CD8+CD4-CD45RA+CD27bright cells were naive CD8+. The J segment lost 5 bases and the V segment lost 7 bases, leaving 10 bases of the junction unmatched. The CDR3 is made up of 14 amino acids. Germline V gene lookup returns CDR1 SGHKS and CDR2 YYEKEE (reference sequence). Each TCR library used 500 ng of total RNA and a linear amplification protocol. TCRdb re-derived calls from the reads in MiXCR, one entry per CDR3 protein. The table has roughly 200,000 distinct CDR3 sequences, 65% to 75% seen once. Sequenced: naive CD4+ and CD8+ T cells sorted from blood, pooled from several donors. This receptor was identified in a pool of human donors in good health; the sample pools cells from several healthy donors. This chain joins TRBV5-5 and TRBJ2-5, with 8 bases that match TRBD2. CDR3 nucleotide sequence: TGTGCCAGCGGGTCGGCATCGGGAGGGGAGACCCAGTACTTC. It codes for CASGSASGGETQYF.